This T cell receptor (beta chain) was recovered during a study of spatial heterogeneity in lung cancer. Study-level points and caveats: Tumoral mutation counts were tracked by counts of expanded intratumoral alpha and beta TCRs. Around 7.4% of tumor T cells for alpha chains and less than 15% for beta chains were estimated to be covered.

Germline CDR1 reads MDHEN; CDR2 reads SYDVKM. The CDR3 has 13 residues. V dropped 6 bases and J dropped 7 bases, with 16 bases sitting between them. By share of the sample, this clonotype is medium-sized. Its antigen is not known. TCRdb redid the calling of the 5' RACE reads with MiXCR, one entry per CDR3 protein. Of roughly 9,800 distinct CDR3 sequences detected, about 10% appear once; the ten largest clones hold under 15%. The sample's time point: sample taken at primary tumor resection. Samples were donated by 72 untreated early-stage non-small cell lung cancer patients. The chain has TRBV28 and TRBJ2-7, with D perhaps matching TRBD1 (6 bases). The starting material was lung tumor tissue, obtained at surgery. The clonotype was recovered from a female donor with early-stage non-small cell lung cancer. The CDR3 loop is CASSGRGIPEQYF. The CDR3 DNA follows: TGTGCCAGCAGCGGCAGGGGAATTCCGGAGCAGTACTTC.